This TCR beta chain came from a study of identical twins. General study points: Monozygotic twin pairs showed more out-of-frame TCR alpha sharing than models estimated. Twins showed weaker excess sharing in their beta out-of-frame sequences.

TCRdb re-derived calls from the 5' RACE reads in MiXCR, one entry per CDR3 protein. In the table there are 300,000 to 400,000 distinct CDR3 sequences, about 10% of which are singletons. There are a few counts of this clonotype. Its matching antigen is unknown. Germline lookup yields CDR1 SGHRS and CDR2 YFSETQ. Unmatched junction bases numbered 5, after V lost 0 bases and J lost 2 bases. This CDR3 spans 16 amino acids. The chain combines TRBV5-1 with TRBJ2-1; 7 bases are shared with TRBD2. The receptor's source is a woman aged 50 to 60 in good health. Sequenced: naive T cells sorted from blood. The CDR3 protein is CASSLVVAGPYNEQFF. As DNA, the CDR3 is TGCGCCAGCAGCTTGGTCGTAGCGGGCCCCTACAATGAGCAGTTCTTC.